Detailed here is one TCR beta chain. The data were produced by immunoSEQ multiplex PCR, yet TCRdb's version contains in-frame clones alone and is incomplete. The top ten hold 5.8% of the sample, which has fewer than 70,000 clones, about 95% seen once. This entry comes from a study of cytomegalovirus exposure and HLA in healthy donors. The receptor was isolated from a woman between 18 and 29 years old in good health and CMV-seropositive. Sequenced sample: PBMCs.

The CDR3 region has the DNA TGTGCCAGCAGTTACAGGGGACAGGGGAGTGGCTACACCTTC. Its translation is CASSYRGQGSGYTF. This sequence joins TRBV6-5 and TRBJ1-2, with 10 nucleotides matching TRBD1. The CDR3 loop spans 14 amino acids. The ends lost 2 bases at V and 7 bases at J; junction bases unmatched: 4. Germline loops: CDR1 MNHEY, CDR2 SVGAGI.